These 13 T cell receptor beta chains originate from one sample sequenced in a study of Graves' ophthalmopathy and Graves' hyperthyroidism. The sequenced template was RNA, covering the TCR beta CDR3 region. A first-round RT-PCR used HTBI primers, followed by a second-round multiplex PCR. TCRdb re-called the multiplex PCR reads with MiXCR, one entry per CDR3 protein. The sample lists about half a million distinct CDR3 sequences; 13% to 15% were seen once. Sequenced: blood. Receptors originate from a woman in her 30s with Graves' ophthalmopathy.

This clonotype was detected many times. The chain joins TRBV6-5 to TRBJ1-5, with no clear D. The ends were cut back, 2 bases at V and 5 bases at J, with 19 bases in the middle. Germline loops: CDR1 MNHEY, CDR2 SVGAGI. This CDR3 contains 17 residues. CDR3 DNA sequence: TGTGCCAGCAGTTACCCGGGAGCCTCGGGCTACGATCAGCCCCAGCATTTT. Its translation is CASSYPGASGYDQPQHF.

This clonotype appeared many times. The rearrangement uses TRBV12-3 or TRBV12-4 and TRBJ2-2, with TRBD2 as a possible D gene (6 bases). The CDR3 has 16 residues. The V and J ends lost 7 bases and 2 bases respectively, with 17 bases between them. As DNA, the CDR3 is TGTGCCAGCAAGTGGTCAGGGCGGGAAAACACCGGGGAGCTGTTTTTT. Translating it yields CASKWSGRENTGELFF.

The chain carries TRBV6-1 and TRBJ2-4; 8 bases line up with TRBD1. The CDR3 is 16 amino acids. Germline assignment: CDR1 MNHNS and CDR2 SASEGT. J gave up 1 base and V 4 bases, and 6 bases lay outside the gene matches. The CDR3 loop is CASSAPRGRAKNIQYF. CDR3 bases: TGTGCCAGCAGTGCACCCAGGGGGCGGGCCAAAAACATTCAGTACTTC.

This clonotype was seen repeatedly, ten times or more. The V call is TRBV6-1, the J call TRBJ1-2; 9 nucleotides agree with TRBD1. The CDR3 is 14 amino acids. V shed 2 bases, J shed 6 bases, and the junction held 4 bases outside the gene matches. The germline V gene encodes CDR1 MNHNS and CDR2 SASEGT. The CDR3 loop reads CASSEPGQGDGYTF. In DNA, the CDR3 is TGTGCCAGCAGTGAACCGGGACAGGGAGATGGCTACACCTTC.

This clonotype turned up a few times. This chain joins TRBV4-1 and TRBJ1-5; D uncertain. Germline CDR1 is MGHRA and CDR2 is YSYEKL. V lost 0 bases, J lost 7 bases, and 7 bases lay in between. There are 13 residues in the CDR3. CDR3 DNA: TGCGCCAGCAGCCAAGAAGTTTTGCAGCCCCAGCATTTT. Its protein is CASSQEVLQPQHF.

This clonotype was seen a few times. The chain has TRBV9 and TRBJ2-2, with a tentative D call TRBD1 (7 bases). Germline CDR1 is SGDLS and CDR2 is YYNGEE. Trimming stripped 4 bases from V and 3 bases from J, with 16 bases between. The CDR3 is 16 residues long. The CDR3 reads CASSPWGDRYTGELFF. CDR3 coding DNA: TGTGCCAGCAGCCCTTGGGGGGACAGATACACCGGGGAGCTGTTTTTT.

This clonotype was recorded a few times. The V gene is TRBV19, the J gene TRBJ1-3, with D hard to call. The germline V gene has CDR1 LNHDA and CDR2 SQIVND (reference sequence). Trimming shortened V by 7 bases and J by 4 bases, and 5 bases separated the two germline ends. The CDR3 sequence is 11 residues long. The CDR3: CASTAGNTIYF. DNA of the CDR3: TGTGCCAGTACGGCCGGAAACACCATATATTTT.

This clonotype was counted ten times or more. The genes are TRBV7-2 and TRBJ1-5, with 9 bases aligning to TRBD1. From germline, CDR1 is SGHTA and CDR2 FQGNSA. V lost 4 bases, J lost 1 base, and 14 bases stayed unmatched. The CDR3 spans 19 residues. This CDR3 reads CASSSAGDRVVRSNQPQHF. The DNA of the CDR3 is TGTGCCAGCAGCTCCGCAGGGGACAGGGTCGTTAGGAGCAATCAGCCCCAGCATTTT.

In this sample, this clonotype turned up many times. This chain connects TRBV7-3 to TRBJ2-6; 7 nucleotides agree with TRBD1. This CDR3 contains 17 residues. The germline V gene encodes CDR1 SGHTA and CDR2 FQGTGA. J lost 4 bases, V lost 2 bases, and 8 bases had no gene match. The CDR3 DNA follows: TGTGCCAGCAGCTTACTGGGACAGAGTGGCGGGGCCAACGTCCTGACTTTC. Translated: CASSLLGQSGGANVLTF.

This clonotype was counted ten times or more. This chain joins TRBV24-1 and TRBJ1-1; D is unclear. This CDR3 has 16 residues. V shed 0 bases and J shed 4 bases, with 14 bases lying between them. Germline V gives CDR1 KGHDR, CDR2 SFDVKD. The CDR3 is CATSDLEVWWSTEAFF. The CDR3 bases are TGTGCCACCAGTGATTTGGAGGTATGGTGGAGCACTGAAGCTTTCTTT.

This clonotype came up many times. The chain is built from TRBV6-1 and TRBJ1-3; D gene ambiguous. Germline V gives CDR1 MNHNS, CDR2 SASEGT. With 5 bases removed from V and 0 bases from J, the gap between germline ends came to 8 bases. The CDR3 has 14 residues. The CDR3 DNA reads TGTGCCAGCAGTCTCAGCCCCTCTGGAAACACCATATATTTT. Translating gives CASSLSPSGNTIYF.

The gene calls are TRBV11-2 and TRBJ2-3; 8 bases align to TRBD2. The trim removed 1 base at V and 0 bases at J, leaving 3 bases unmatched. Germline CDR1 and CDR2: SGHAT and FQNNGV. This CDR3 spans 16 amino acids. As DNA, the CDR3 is TGTGCCAGCAGCTTAGTATCTAGCGGGAGCACAGATACGCAGTATTTT. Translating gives CASSLVSSGSTDTQYF.

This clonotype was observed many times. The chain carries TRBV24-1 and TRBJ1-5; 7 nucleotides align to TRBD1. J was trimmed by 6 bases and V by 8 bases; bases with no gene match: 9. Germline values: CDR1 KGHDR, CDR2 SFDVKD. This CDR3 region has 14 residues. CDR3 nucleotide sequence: TGTGCCACCAAGGGACAGTCGCAGGCTCAGCCCCAGCATTTT. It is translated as CATKGQSQAQPQHF.